This record looks at one T cell receptor beta chain sequence and its context. This sample is part of a study of blood T cell repertoires in COVID-19. Using immunoSEQ multiplex PCR, the repertoire was profiled, and TCRdb retains in-frame clones only, with some absent. The repertoire holds some 250,000 clones, with approximately 90% as singletons. Germline CDR1 reads MNHEY; CDR2 reads SVGAGI. CDR3 length equals 14 residues. V was cut by 9 bases and J by 0 bases, with 14 bases left in between. The chain uses TRBV6-5 and TRBJ1-1; TRBD1 is a possible D gene (6 bases). The source material was PBMCs or T cells enriched from blood (not recorded which). This receptor was identified in a human donor in a cohort exposed to, infected with or recovered from COVID-19 (not recorded which). The donor label of this sample is uncertain. The DNA of the CDR3 is TGTGCCAGTAGGGACATAAATATGAACACTGAAGCTTTCTTT. Amino acid sequence: CASRDINMNTEAFF.